These T cell receptor beta chains were read from a single sample in a study of T-cell memory formation after mild COVID-19. Each CDR3 protein gets one entry after TCRdb re-called the 5' RACE reads with MiXCR. The data show approximately 54,000 distinct CDR3 sequences, with 12% seen just once and approximately 24% held by the top ten. What was sequenced was PBMCs or a T cell subset sorted from them (not recorded which). The source is a man younger than 35 who had mild COVID-19 (a few samples of this study predate the infection). Cell type and time point are not known. Each CDR3 is given with its conserved first and last residue. A D gene is named only where the DNA matches it firmly. Size is stated for part of the rows, as once, few or many counts, or as a class when the clone is expanded.

d_gene	abundance	v_gene	len	j_gene	CDR3nt	CDR3aa
TRBD1	NA	TRBV12-3/TRBV12-4	14	TRBJ2-3	TGTGCCAGCAGCCTTCAGGGGGCGGCAGATACGCAGTATTTT	CASSLQGAADTQYF
NA	NA	TRBV5-4	12	TRBJ2-1	TGTGCCAGCAGCTTGGTGGCGAATGAGCAGTTCTTC	CASSLVANEQFF
TRBD2	many	TRBV4-2	17	TRBJ2-5	TGTGCCAGCAGCCAAGAACTAGCGGGGGGAGTTGAAGAGACCCAGTACTTC	CASSQELAGGVEETQYF
TRBD2	few	TRBV20-1	14	TRBJ2-1	TGCAGTGCTTCCGGGACTAGCGGGGGTACTGAGCAGTTCTTC	CSASGTSGGTEQFF
NA	NA	TRBV2	12	TRBJ2-5	TGTGCCAGCAGACAGTACCAAGAGACCCAGTACTTC	CASRQYQETQYF
TRBD1	many	TRBV7-6	16	TRBJ2-5	TGTGCCAGCAGCTCAGGGTTGACAGGGAGTAGGGAGACCCAGTACTTC	CASSSGLTGSRETQYF
NA	few	TRBV6-5	14	TRBJ1-1	TGTGCCAGCAGTACCCAGACAGAGAACACTGAAGCTTTCTTT	CASSTQTENTEAFF
NA	NA	TRBV7-8	14	TRBJ2-1	TGTGCCAGCAGCTTGGGGGGGCTTTCGGGTGAGCAGTTCTTC	CASSLGGLSGEQFF
NA	NA	TRBV28	13	TRBJ1-2	TGTGCCAGCAGCGCCGGGACGGTCTATGGCTACACCTTC	CASSAGTVYGYTF
TRBD1	few	TRBV6-5	15	TRBJ1-2	TGTGCCAGCAGAACACTGACAGGGGGAAACTATGGCTACACCTTC	CASRTLTGGNYGYTF
NA	NA	TRBV18	17	TRBJ1-1	TGTGCCAGCTCACCGGTTGGAGGGCGTGGGTTAGAAACTGAAGCTTTCTTT	CASSPVGGRGLETEAFF
NA	NA	TRBV3-1	14	TRBJ1-1	TGTGCCAGCAGCCATGGACACAGAAACACTGAAGCTTTCTTT	CASSHGHRNTEAFF
TRBD2	few	TRBV11-2	15	TRBJ2-5	TGTGCCAGCAGTCTTCCTAGCGGGCCACAAGAGACCCAGTACTTC	CASSLPSGPQETQYF
TRBD2	many	TRBV4-3	17	TRBJ2-3	TGCGCCAGCAGCCAAGAGCTCGGACTAGCGGGGACCCTGGATCAGTATTTT	CASSQELGLAGTLDQYF
NA	few	TRBV6-5	15	TRBJ1-2	TGTGCCAGCAAATTCGAGGGGATCTTAGGAGATGGCTACACCTTC	CASKFEGILGDGYTF
NA	NA	TRBV20-1	14	TRBJ2-1	TGCAGTGCTGTACATTCGAGCTCCTACAATGAGCAGTTCTTC	CSAVHSSSYNEQFF
TRBD1	few	TRBV29-1	14	TRBJ2-5	TGCAGCGTTGAAAGGGGGCGCCGCGGAGAGACCCAGTACTTC	CSVERGRRGETQYF
TRBD2	NA	TRBV5-4	15	TRBJ2-3	TGTGCCAGCAGTCCAGCGGGAACTAGCACAGATACGCAGTATTTT	CASSPAGTSTDTQYF
TRBD1	NA	TRBV11-2	17	TRBJ2-1	TGTGCCAGCAGCACCTACAGGGGGGCTGAAATCTACAATGAGCAGTTCTTC	CASSTYRGAEIYNEQFF
NA	many	TRBV7-2	13	TRBJ1-5	TGTGCCAGCAGCTACAGGGGCAATCAGCCCCAGCATTTT	CASSYRGNQPQHF
NA	many	TRBV29-1	13	TRBJ2-4	TGCAGCGTTGAACTAGCAGCCAAAAACATTCAGTACTTC	CSVELAAKNIQYF
NA	few	TRBV20-1	18	TRBJ2-6	TGCAGTGCTAGAGATTTTTTGGGGCAGGGGTCTGGGGCCAACGTCCTGACTTTC	CSARDFLGQGSGANVLTF
NA	NA	TRBV19	13	TRBJ2-2	TGTGCCAGTAGTGAAAGTAGGGCCGGGGAGCTGTTTTTT	CASSESRAGELFF
NA	many	TRBV7-2	14	TRBJ2-5	TGTGCCAGCAGCTTTGCAGGGCTTCAAGAGACCCAGTACTTC	CASSFAGLQETQYF
NA	many	TRBV7-6	14	TRBJ2-7	TGTGCCAGCAGCTTAGGGGCAGACCTCCTGGAGCAGTACTTC	CASSLGADLLEQYF
NA	NA	TRBV7-2	12	TRBJ2-5	TGTGCCAGCAGTTATCGTCGGGAGACCCAGTACTTC	CASSYRRETQYF
NA	NA	TRBV9	15	TRBJ1-3	TGTGCCAGCAGCGTCGGATGGGACTCTGGAAACACCATATATTTT	CASSVGWDSGNTIYF
NA	NA	TRBV7-2	15	TRBJ2-7	TGTGCCAGCAGCTACTCCGGGACGGAAGCCTACGAGCAGTACTTC	CASSYSGTEAYEQYF
TRBD1	few	TRBV18	14	TRBJ2-7	TGTGCCAGCTCACCAGGACAGGGTAGGGACGAGCAGTACTTC	CASSPGQGRDEQYF
TRBD2	NA	TRBV7-9	16	TRBJ2-5	TGTGCCAGCAGCCCCACAAGCGGGGGGGCCATAGAGACCCAGTACTTC	CASSPTSGGAIETQYF
NA	NA	TRBV10-3	11	TRBJ1-1	TGTGCCTCGGGGGGGATCACTGAAGCTTTCTTT	CASGGITEAFF
NA	few	TRBV6-5	13	TRBJ1-2	TGTGCCAGCAGTCAAATCAAGGGCGATGGCTACACCTTC	CASSQIKGDGYTF
TRBD1	medium-sized	TRBV20-1	16	TRBJ1-5	TGCAGTGCTAGAGATCGGACAGGGGGAGGGCATCAGCCCCAGCATTTT	CSARDRTGGGHQPQHF
NA	NA	TRBV6-1	15	TRBJ1-5	TGTGCCAGCACCAAGACAGGTGGTAGCAATCAGCCCCAGCATTTT	CASTKTGGSNQPQHF
TRBD2	NA	TRBV29-1	16	TRBJ2-1	TGCAGCGTTGAAGATTGGAGTAGCGGGGCGGGGGATGAGCAGTTCTTC	CSVEDWSSGAGDEQFF
NA	NA	TRBV20-1	15	TRBJ2-3	TGCAGTGCCCCCCCTTTAGTGCTCCACACAGATACGCAGTATTTT	CSAPPLVLHTDTQYF
NA	large	TRBV25-1	14	TRBJ2-3	TGTGCCAGCACATCAGGGGCTGGCACAGATACGCAGTATTTT	CASTSGAGTDTQYF
TRBD1	NA	TRBV11-1	15	TRBJ2-5	TGTGCCAGCAGCTTCGGACAGGCGCCAGGGGAGACCCAGTACTTC	CASSFGQAPGETQYF
NA	many	TRBV24-1	13	TRBJ2-5	TGTGCCACCAGCGGAATATTCCAAGAGACCCAGTACTTC	CATSGIFQETQYF
NA	many	TRBV11-2	11	TRBJ2-7	TGTGCCAGCAGCCTTAATTGGGAGCAGTACTTC	CASSLNWEQYF
NA	many	TRBV5-1	14	TRBJ2-3	TGCGCCAGCCGGGACACGACGAGCACAGATACGCAGTATTTT	CASRDTTSTDTQYF
NA	NA	TRBV5-1	13	TRBJ1-2	TGCGCCAGCAGCTTGGGTCGAGGGGGAGGCTACACCTTC	CASSLGRGGGYTF
NA	NA	TRBV6-1	15	TRBJ2-7	TGTGCCAGCAAAGGCCCCTCAGGTGACTTTTACGAGCAGTACTTC	CASKGPSGDFYEQYF
NA	few	TRBV9	13	TRBJ2-5	TGTGCCAGCAGTCCCGAAGCAGCAGAGACCCAGTACTTC	CASSPEAAETQYF
NA	NA	TRBV5-8	12	TRBJ1-5	TGTGCCAGCAGTCTTTGGGATCAGCCCCAGCATTTT	CASSLWDQPQHF
TRBD1	many	TRBV6-5	17	TRBJ1-2	TGTGCCAGCAGTTACAAAAGGGACAGGCAAGCTAACTATGGCTACACCTTC	CASSYKRDRQANYGYTF
NA	NA	TRBV18	13	TRBJ1-1	TGTGCCAGCTCACCACCCTCGCGGACTGAAGCTTTCTTT	CASSPPSRTEAFF
NA	many	TRBV19	14	TRBJ1-5	TGTGCCAGTAGTATCACCGGGGGTAGGCAGCCCCAGCATTTT	CASSITGGRQPQHF
NA	NA	TRBV7-2	15	TRBJ2-2	TGTGCCAGCAGGACTTTGAGGGGTCGGAACGGGGAGCTGTTTTTT	CASRTLRGRNGELFF
NA	few	TRBV7-2	16	TRBJ1-5	TGTGCCAGCAGCTTACCCGGGACCTACTGGAATCAGCCCCAGCATTTT	CASSLPGTYWNQPQHF
NA	few	TRBV2	14	TRBJ2-3	TGTGCCAGCGGGGGGGCCTCACGCACAGATACGCAGTATTTT	CASGGASRTDTQYF
NA	many	TRBV5-1	12	TRBJ2-7	TGCGCCAGCATAGGGGACTCCTACGAGCATTACTTC	CASIGDSYEHYF
TRBD2	few	TRBV7-2	16	TRBJ2-1	TGTGCCAGCAGCTTAGCAGGGACTAGCGGCAACAATGAGCAGTTCTTC	CASSLAGTSGNNEQFF
NA	NA	TRBV9	15	TRBJ2-1	TGTGCCAGCAGCCTCGACCCCCGGCCCAACAATGAGCAGTTCTTC	CASSLDPRPNNEQFF
TRBD1	few	TRBV23-1	16	TRBJ1-5	TGCGCCAGTCTAGCTCGGACAGGCTTATGGAATCAGCCCCAGCATTTT	CASLARTGLWNQPQHF
TRBD2	medium-sized	TRBV7-2	15	TRBJ2-1	TGTGCCAGCAGCCAGCTAGCGGGGGCCTACAATGAGCAGTTCTTC	CASSQLAGAYNEQFF
NA	few	TRBV27	15	TRBJ2-5	TGTGCCAGCAGTTTAGGGTGGGGTATTCAAGAGACCCAGTACTTC	CASSLGWGIQETQYF
TRBD1	few	TRBV12-3/TRBV12-4	13	TRBJ2-3	TGTGCCAGCAAGGTACAGGGGGGAGATACGCAGTATTTT	CASKVQGGDTQYF